Each of the 27 T cell receptor beta chains below was sequenced from the same sample in a study of blood T cell repertoires in COVID-19. Sequenced by immunoSEQ multiplex PCR; TCRdb stores in-frame clones only, minus some. This table holds 100,000 or so clones, around four fifths found once. The sequenced sample was peripheral blood. The receptors stem from a man over 45 with active or convalescent COVID-19.

The V call is TRBV19, the J call TRBJ2-1; 7 bases agree with TRBD1. Per germline, CDR1 LNHDA and CDR2 SQIVND (reference sequence). CDR3 length equals 13 residues. J gave up 8 bases and V 10 bases, and 11 bases lay outside the gene matches. For the CDR3, the DNA is TGTGCCACCACCTCGGGACAGAATTATGAGCAGTTCTTC. As protein: CATTSGQNYEQFF.

As DNA, the CDR3 is TGTGCCAGCAGCTTTGGCAGCAATGAGCAGTTCTTC. This encodes CASSFGSNEQFF. V usage is TRBV11-3 and J usage is TRBJ2-1, with unresolved D. Germline CDR1 SGHNT, CDR2 YENEEA. Trimming pared 3 bases from V and 6 bases from J, leaving 6 bases between. CDR3 length: 12 residues.

The chain uses TRBV7-8 and TRBJ1-2; D ambiguous. The CDR3 covers 14 residues. CDR1 SGHVS and CDR2 FQNEAQ come from the germline V gene. V was shortened by 1 base and J by 0 bases, with 6 bases between the two germline ends. The CDR3 region is CASSLGLANYGYTF. The CDR3 coding sequence is TGTGCCAGCAGCTTAGGATTAGCTAACTATGGCTACACCTTC.

The chain recombines TRBV19 with TRBJ2-1, with 10 bases matching TRBD2. CDR1 is LNHDA, CDR2 SQIVND, per germline (reference sequence). The V and J ends lost 6 bases and 9 bases, in that order; junction bases with no gene match: 8. This CDR3 comprises 14 residues. The CDR3 DNA is TGTGCCAGTAGGAAGACTAGCGGGCTAGGTGAGCAGTTCTTC. It yields the protein CASRKTSGLGEQFF.

The chain uses TRBV3-1 (or the pseudogene TRBV3-2) and TRBJ2-3; D is possibly TRBD2 (5 bases). This CDR3 has 13 amino acids. The germline CDR1 and CDR2 sequences are LGHDT and YNNKEL (reference sequence). With 5 bases removed from V and 4 bases from J, the gap between germline ends came to 10 bases. Here the CDR3 reads CASSFGVADTQYF. The CDR3 bases are TGTGCCAGCAGCTTCGGGGTGGCAGATACGCAGTATTTT.

Comment on this clone: Other nucleotide sequences from this sample produce the same CDR3. The V and J genes are TRBV7-2 and TRBJ2-7; D gene unclear. The CDR3 runs 14 residues. Looked up from germline, CDR1 is SGHTA and CDR2 is FQGNSA. V shed 1 base and J shed 0 bases, with 7 bases lying between them. The CDR3 here is CASSLGLSSYEQYF. In DNA, the CDR3 is TGTGCCAGCAGCTTAGGGCTCTCCTCCTACGAGCAGTACTTC.

The chain couples TRBV5-1 to TRBJ1-2; D not resolved. CDR1 is SGHRS, CDR2 YFSETQ, per germline. Trimming took off 5 bases at V and 7 bases at J, with 15 bases between the two ends. The CDR3 totals 13 residues. The DNA of the CDR3 is TGCGCCAGCAGGGACGGGATGTCTGGTGGCTACACCTTC. It is translated as CASRDGMSGGYTF. The entire variable domain, with the rest obtained from reference TRBV5-1 and TRBJ1-2, is as follows: KAGVTQTPRYLIKTRGQQVTLSCSPISGHRSVSWYQQTPGQGLQFLFEYFSETQRNKGNFPGRFSGRQFSNSRSEMNVSTLELGDSALYLCASRDGMSGGYTFGSGTRLTVV.

V gene TRBV2 combines with J gene TRBJ2-7, with a weak D call TRBD1 (6 bases). This CDR3 comprises 15 residues. Germline V lookup: CDR1 SNHLY, CDR2 FYNNEI. V gave up 6 bases and J gave up 3 bases, with 18 bases separating them. CDR3 residues: CASRSRDTIFYEQYF. CDR3 coding DNA: TGTGCCAGCAGAAGCCGGGACACGATTTTCTACGAGCAGTACTTC.

The V call is TRBV29-1, the J call TRBJ1-1, with unresolved D. Per the germline V gene, CDR1 is SQVTM and CDR2 is ANQGSEA. The CDR3 consists of 13 residues. Trimming took 6 bases from V and 0 from J, leaving 11 bases between them. As DNA, the CDR3 is TGCAGCGTCGGTAGAGCTTTGAACACTGAAGCTTTCTTT. Translating gives CSVGRALNTEAFF.

The V gene is TRBV25-1, the J gene TRBJ2-2; 9 nucleotides line up with TRBD1. There are 15 residues in the CDR3. With V trimmed by 7 bases and J by 4 bases, 7 bases remained unmatched. Looked up from germline, CDR1 is MGHDK and CDR2 is SYGVNS. The CDR3 sequence: CASTRTGASTGELFF. The CDR3, as DNA: TGTGCCAGCACACGGACAGGGGCCAGCACCGGGGAGCTGTTTTTT.

This clone appeared once. V and J are TRBV7-8 and TRBJ1-6, with 9 bases fitting TRBD1. Germline CDR1 SGHVS, CDR2 FQNEAQ. After removal of 1 base from V and 9 bases from J, the junction contained 4 bases not matched to a gene. The CDR3 length is 15 residues. The CDR3 DNA follows: TGTGCCAGCAGCTTAGACAGGGGGCTTGGTTCACCCCTCCACTTT. The encoded protein is CASSLDRGLGSPLHF.

The chain joins TRBV10-3 to TRBJ2-5, with D tentatively TRBD1 (6 bases). The CDR3 consists of 14 residues. V lost 4 bases to trimming and J lost 5 bases, with 14 bases between them. Germline lookup yields CDR1 ENHRY and CDR2 SYGVKD. The CDR3 loop is CAISASTGRETQYF. The CDR3 nucleotides are TGTGCCATCAGTGCGTCTACAGGGCGGGAGACCCAGTACTTC.

The chain combines TRBV6-5 with TRBJ2-2; D is unclear. The CDR3 spans 16 residues. CDR1 and CDR2 (germline): MNHEY, SVGAGI. Trimming removed 0 bases at V and 3 bases at J, with 11 bases between. In nucleotides, the CDR3 is TGTGCCAGCAGTTACTCGAATGCCGGAGACACCGGGGAGCTGTTTTTT. It yields the protein CASSYSNAGDTGELFF.

The CDR3 reads CASSQPGWLIEKLFF. The CDR3 DNA reads TGTGCCAGCAGCCAACCAGGGTGGTTAATTGAAAAACTGTTTTTT. The rearrangement uses TRBV3-1 (or the pseudogene TRBV3-2) and TRBJ1-4, with D possibly TRBD1 on 5 matching bases. V was trimmed by 2 bases and J by 7 bases, leaving 14 bases between them. Germline V gene lookup returns CDR1 LGHDT and CDR2 YNNKEL (reference sequence). CDR3 length: 15 residues.

This chain links TRBV7-8 with TRBJ2-1, with D tentatively TRBD2 (5 bases). V dropped 1 base and J dropped 3 bases, with 10 bases sitting between them. The germline V gene has CDR1 SGHVS and CDR2 FQNEAQ. The CDR3 contains 15 residues. The CDR3 region has the DNA TGTGCCAGCAGCTTAGAAGCTAGCTACTACAATGAGCAGTTCTTC. As protein: CASSLEASYYNEQFF.

This chain links TRBV27 with TRBJ2-3, with D possibly being TRBD1 (6 bases). V was clipped by 5 bases and J by 6 bases, with 12 bases between them. CDR3 size: 13 residues. Germline V lookup: CDR1 MNHEY, CDR2 SMNVEV (reference sequence). The CDR3 DNA is TGTGCCAGCAGTACAGGGAACCGGGATACGCAGTATTTT. Amino acids: CASSTGNRDTQYF.

This clone was counted a few times. As DNA, the CDR3 is TGCGCCAGCAGCCCGGGACTAGGCCTCAATGAGCAGTTCTTC. Translation gives CASSPGLGLNEQFF. The V call is TRBV5-1, the J call TRBJ2-1; TRBD2 matches 8 bases. The germline gives CDR1 SGHRS, CDR2 YFSETQ. V lost 4 bases, J lost 6 bases, and 6 bases stayed unmatched. CDR3 length: 14 amino acids.

The CDR3 DNA reads as TGTGCCAGCAGTAGACAGGGGTTGACTGAAGCTTTCTTT. Amino acid sequence: CASSRQGLTEAFF. This chain links TRBV27 with TRBJ1-1, with TRBD1 matching over 8 bases. V shed 5 bases and J 5 bases; nucleotides not matched to a gene: 4. Germline V gives CDR1 MNHEY, CDR2 SMNVEV (reference sequence). This CDR3 contains 13 residues.

The chain employs TRBV18 and TRBJ2-7, with 9 nucleotides matching TRBD1. This CDR3 is built from 16 residues. Trimming at V came to 3 bases and at J to 2 bases, leaving 8 bases not matched to a gene. Germline-derived CDR1 and CDR2 are KGHSH and LQKENI. CDR3 nucleotide sequence: TGTGCCAGCTCACCGCTTCCGGGACAGGGTCCCTACGAGCAGTACTTC. It is translated as CASSPLPGQGPYEQYF.

The chain joins TRBV28 to TRBJ1-6, with D perhaps TRBD1 (6 bases). The germline V and J ends were trimmed by 6 bases and 7 bases, with 28 bases remaining between them. This CDR3 is 19 amino acids long. Germline V CDR1 and CDR2: MDHEN, SYDVKM. CDR3 DNA sequence: TGTGCCAGCAGCCCACGATTATACACGGGCGAGGGGGAAAATTCACCCCTCCACTTT. It encodes CASSPRLYTGEGENSPLHF.

The rearrangement uses TRBV5-1 and TRBJ1-2, with 8 bases that match TRBD1. Germline V lookup: CDR1 SGHRS, CDR2 YFSETQ. Trimming cost V 2 bases and J 4 bases; bases outside gene matches: 10. The CDR3 runs 16 residues. In DNA form, the CDR3 reads TGCGCCAGCAGCTTTAGACAGGGGCCCTATCGCTATGGCTACACCTTC. This codes for CASSFRQGPYRYGYTF.

The rearrangement uses TRBV19 and TRBJ2-2, with a possible D match to TRBD2 (6 bases). Trimming took 7 bases from V and 1 from J, leaving 19 bases between them. Germline V CDR1 and CDR2: LNHDA, SQIVND (reference sequence). The CDR3 is made up of 17 amino acids. CDR3 loop: CASINGPGLGNTGELFF. DNA for the CDR3: TGTGCCAGTATCAATGGGCCGGGACTGGGGAACACCGGGGAGCTGTTTTTT.

This clone was counted only a few times. The rearrangement uses TRBV19 and TRBJ2-2, with D perhaps TRBD1 (6 bases). Germline V CDR1 and CDR2: LNHDA, SQIVND (reference sequence). The CDR3 has 13 amino acids. Trimming left V 5 bases short and J 9 bases short, with 13 bases between. Here the CDR3 DNA reads TGTGCCAGTAGTGTCCGGGACAACAGGGAGCTGTTTTTT. It encodes CASSVRDNRELFF.

The rearrangement uses TRBV2 and TRBJ2-1; no clear D. The CDR3 contains 12 residues. CDR1 SNHLY and CDR2 FYNNEI come from the germline V gene. The V gene lost 4 bases and the J gene lost 5 bases, with 6 bases spanning the gap. The CDR3 nucleotides are TGTGCCAGCAGTGTAACAGACAATGAGCAGTTCTTC. Residues: CASSVTDNEQFF.

The rearrangement joins TRBV6-1 to TRBJ2-5; 10 bases align to TRBD2. The CDR3 runs to 17 residues. Trimming cost V 2 bases and J 2 bases; bases outside gene matches: 8. In germline, CDR1 is MNHNS, CDR2 SASEGT. CDR3 in DNA: TGTGCCAGCAGTGAAACCCTAGCGGGAGCGGGGCAAGAGACCCAGTACTTC. It codes for CASSETLAGAGQETQYF.

This clone was seen only once. This chain links TRBV5-1 with TRBJ2-1; 8 bases line up with TRBD2. V trimming: 4 bases; J trimming: 10 bases; junction bases outside the gene matches: 10. This CDR3 contains 14 residues. Germline values: CDR1 SGHRS, CDR2 YFSETQ. CDR3 coding DNA: TGCGCCAGCAGCCCGCCCGGACTAGCAAGCGAGCAGTTCTTC. Residues: CASSPPGLASEQFF.

The gene calls are TRBV11-2 and TRBJ1-5; no firm D call. Trimming took 5 bases from V and 4 from J, leaving 15 bases between them. The CDR3 totals 15 residues. CDR1 is SGHAT and CDR2 is FQNNGV in the germline V gene. The chain's CDR3 is CASSPLGVENQPQHF. Here the CDR3 DNA reads TGTGCCAGCAGCCCCCTTGGTGTAGAAAATCAGCCCCAGCATTTT.